This entry describes one TCR beta chain. What antigen it recognizes has not been identified. Base qualities are not recorded, but no much larger clone differs from it by a single base. The trial excluded patients who had a history of autoimmune disease or who were on systemic immunosuppression. In every dose cohort, peripheral blood was drawn for TCR sequencing at baseline, cycle 4 day 1, and cycle 7 day 1. The samples were drawn from a first-in-human, open-label, multicenter phase I dose-escalation trial of ivuxolimab. The trial enrolled adults with locally advanced or metastatic head and neck squamous cell, hepatocellular, melanoma or renal cell carcinoma. Before TCR sequencing, CD4+ and CD8+ T cells were separately sorted from peripheral blood. The entry originates in a study of OX40 agonist ivuxolimab in advanced cancers. Regarding the complete study: Ivuxolimab was a fully human IgG2 agonistic monoclonal antibody targeting the costimulatory receptor OX40 (CD134). Three dose-escalation patients achieved partial responses, one with hepatocellular carcinoma and two with cutaneous melanoma. The paper covers the monotherapy dose-escalation part of the phase I ivuxolimab trial, which included N ≈ 57 patients. Among the roughly 52 dose-escalation patients, around 19 had hepatocellular carcinoma, approximately 15 melanoma, 9 renal cell carcinoma and 9 head and neck cancer. Prior anti-PD-1, anti-PD-L1 or anti-CTLA-4 therapy was permitted, and checkpoint inhibitors had been received by less than 45% of dose-escalation patients. The purpose of peripheral TCRbeta sequencing was to test whether ivuxolimab changed TCR sequence diversity and led to clonal T-cell expansion. In the dose-escalation cohort, around four fifths of patients were male, and the mean age was about 55 years, with a range of roughly 20 to 80. Intravenous ivuxolimab was administered to patients every 2 weeks at six dose levels: 0.01, 0.1, 0.3, 1.5, 3 and 10 mg/kg. Overall results and qualifications from the work: At doses from 0.1 to 3.0 mg/kg, clonal expansion was seen in both CD4+ and CD8+ blood T cells between baseline and week 6. After ivuxolimab, expanded clones were on average more numerous among CD8+ T cells than among CD4+ T cells. Low levels of normalized T-cell clonal expansion were also seen in some patients who did not respond. Partial responders in the 0.1-3.0 mg/kg groups had among the lowest normalized peripheral clonal expansion, especially among CD8+ T cells. The antigen specificity of the clonally expanded peripheral T cells was not determined.

Genomic DNA was extracted from sorted cells for sequencing of the TCRbeta CDR3 region. The immunoSEQ Assay was used for sequencing of TCRbeta CDR3 regions. TCRdb re-hosts the immuneACCESS table, in-frame sequences only. Its copies lack some clones; in the studies checked, an unresolved V gene accounts for under half of them, and the cause for the rest is not known. This sample gives around 65,000 clones in total; 90% to 95% of them show up just once. The ten top clones hold roughly 13% of the sample. A distance of 10 bases separates the germline ends of V and J, which lose 4 bases and 1 base respectively. The CDR3 runs 14 residues from the cysteine to the phenylalanine. Only the CDR3 DNA is retained, 42 bases long and in frame from the first base. Per the germline V gene (reference sequence), MNHNY is the CDR1 and SVGAGI is the CDR2.

The material sequenced was CD4+ or CD8+ T cells sorted from blood, taken in a trial of the OX40 agonist ivuxolimab. The rearrangement combines TRBV6-6 with TRBJ1-1; no D gene can be assigned with confidence. This TCR derives from an adult with an advanced solid tumor such as melanoma, head and neck, liver or kidney cancer. The nucleotide sequence reads TGTGCCAGCAGTTCGCGGACGGCGAACACTGAAGCTTTCTTT. It translates to CASSSRTANTEAFF.